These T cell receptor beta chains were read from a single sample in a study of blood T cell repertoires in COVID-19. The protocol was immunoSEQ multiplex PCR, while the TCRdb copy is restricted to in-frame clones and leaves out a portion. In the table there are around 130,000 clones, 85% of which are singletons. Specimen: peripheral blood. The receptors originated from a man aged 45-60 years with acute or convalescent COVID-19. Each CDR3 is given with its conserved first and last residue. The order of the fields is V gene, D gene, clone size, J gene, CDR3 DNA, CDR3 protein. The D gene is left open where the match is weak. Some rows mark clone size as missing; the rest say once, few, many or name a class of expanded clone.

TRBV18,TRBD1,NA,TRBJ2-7,TGTGCCAGCTCATCAGACAGGGCCGAGCAGTACTTC,CASSSDRAEQYF
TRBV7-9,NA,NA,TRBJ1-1,TGTGCCAGCAGCTTAGAGGAGGAGACGAACACTGAAGCTTTCTTT,CASSLEEETNTEAFF
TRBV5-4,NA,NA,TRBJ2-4,TGTGCCAGCAGCCCCGTTTTAGAGCGAGGCAAAAACATTCAGTACTTC,CASSPVLERGKNIQYF
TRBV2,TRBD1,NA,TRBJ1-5,TGTGCCAGCAGCGGGACAGACTCCAATCAGCCCCAGCATTTT,CASSGTDSNQPQHF
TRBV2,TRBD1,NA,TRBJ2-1,TGTGCCAGCACTTTTCAGTGGAGACAGGGGGCGCGTAATGAGCAGTTCTTC,CASTFQWRQGARNEQFF
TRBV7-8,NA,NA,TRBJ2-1,TGTGCCAGCAGCTTAGGCTTCTTTCTGGGGCTAAATGAGCAGTTCTTC,CASSLGFFLGLNEQFF
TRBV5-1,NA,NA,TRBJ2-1,TGCGCCAGCAGCTTGGCCTTTTCGGGCTACAATGAGCAGTTCTTC,CASSLAFSGYNEQFF
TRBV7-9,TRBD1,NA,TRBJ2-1,TGTGCCAGCAGCGGACAGGCGACCTACAATGAGCAGTTCTTC,CASSGQATYNEQFF
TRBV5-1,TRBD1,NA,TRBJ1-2,TGCGCCAGCAGCTTGGGGACAGGGAGAAGCTATGGCTACACCTTC,CASSLGTGRSYGYTF
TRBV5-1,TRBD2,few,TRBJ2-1,TGCGCCAGCAGCTTGGCCAGACAGGGTAACGTAGCGGGAGTCCACAATGAGCAGTTCTTC,CASSLARQGNVAGVHNEQFF
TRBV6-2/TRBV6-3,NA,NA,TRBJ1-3,TGTGCCAGCAGTTACGGCAGGGTGTCTGGAAACACCATATATTTT,CASSYGRVSGNTIYF
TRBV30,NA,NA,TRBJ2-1,TGTGCCTGGAGTGTTATTGAGGGAAAGCAGTTCTTC,CAWSVIEGKQFF
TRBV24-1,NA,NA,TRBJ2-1,TGTGCCACCAGTGATTTCCGGCGGTCTGAGCAGTTCTTC,CATSDFRRSEQFF
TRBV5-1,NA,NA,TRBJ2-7,TGCGCCAGCAGGCGTTCCTACGAGCAGTACTTC,CASRRSYEQYF
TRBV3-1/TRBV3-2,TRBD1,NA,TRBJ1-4,TGTGCCAGCAGCCAGCCCCCGAGAACAGGGGCGTACTATGAAAAACTGTTTTTT,CASSQPPRTGAYYEKLFF
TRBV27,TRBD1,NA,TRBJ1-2,TGTGCCAGCAGTTCGACCCCCTCGACAGGGATTGGCTACACCTTC,CASSSTPSTGIGYTF
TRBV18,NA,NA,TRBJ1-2,TGTGCCAGCTCACCGCCAGGGGTTAGCTATGGCTACACCTTC,CASSPPGVSYGYTF
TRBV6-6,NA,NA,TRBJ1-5,TGTGCCAGCAGTCCGACAGGTTATAGCAATCAGCCCCAGCATTTT,CASSPTGYSNQPQHF
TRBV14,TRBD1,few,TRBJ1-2,TGTGCCAGCAGCCAAGCCCTGGGACAGGGGGCGCCTAACTATGGCTACACCTTC,CASSQALGQGAPNYGYTF
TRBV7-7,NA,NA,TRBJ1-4,TGTGCTAGCAGCTTAGATCCGGGTGAAAAACTGTTTTTT,CASSLDPGEKLFF
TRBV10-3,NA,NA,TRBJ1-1,TGTGCCATCAGTGAAAAGGACAGACTGAACACTGAAGCTTTCTTT,CAISEKDRLNTEAFF
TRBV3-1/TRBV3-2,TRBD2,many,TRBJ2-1,TGTGCCAGCAGCTCTCGACTAGCGGGGGACAATGAGCAGTTCTTC,CASSSRLAGDNEQFF
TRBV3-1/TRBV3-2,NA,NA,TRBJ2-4,TGTGCCAGCAGCCCCCCAGATCTAGCCAAAAACATTCAGTACTTC,CASSPPDLAKNIQYF
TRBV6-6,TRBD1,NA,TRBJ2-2,TGTGCCAGCAGTTCCGGACAGGGGAAATCCGGGGAGCTGTTTTTT,CASSSGQGKSGELFF
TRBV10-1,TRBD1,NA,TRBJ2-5,TGCGCCAGCAGTGAGGGACAGGGGGCTGGGACCCAGTACTTC,CASSEGQGAGTQYF
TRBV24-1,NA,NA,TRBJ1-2,TGTGCCACCAGTGACCATACGGACAGAAACGGCTACACCTTC,CATSDHTDRNGYTF
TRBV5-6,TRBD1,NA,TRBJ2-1,TGTGCCAGCAGCTTGGGCCGGGACAGGGGGCTCAATGAGCAGTTCTTC,CASSLGRDRGLNEQFF
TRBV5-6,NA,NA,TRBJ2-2,TGTGCCAGCAGCTTGGCCTACGGGGAGCTGTTTTTT,CASSLAYGELFF
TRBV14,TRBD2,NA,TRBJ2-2,TGTGCCAGCAGCCACCGGGGACTAGCGGGGCTGTACACCGGGGAGCTGTTTTTT,CASSHRGLAGLYTGELFF
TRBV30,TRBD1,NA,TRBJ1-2,TGTGCCTGGAGTGACAGGGGAAGGTATGGCTACACCTTC,CAWSDRGRYGYTF
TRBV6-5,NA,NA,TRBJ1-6,TGTGCCAGCAGTTACGGTAACAGGGAAAATTCACCCCTCCACTTT,CASSYGNRENSPLHF
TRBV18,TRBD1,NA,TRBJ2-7,TGTGCCAGCTCACCTACGGGTGGGACAGGGCCCTACGAGCAGTACTTC,CASSPTGGTGPYEQYF
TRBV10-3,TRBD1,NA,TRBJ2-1,TGTGCCATCACCCCGGGACAGGGGGCGAATGAGCAGTTCTTC,CAITPGQGANEQFF
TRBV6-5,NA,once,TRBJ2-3,TGTGCCAGCAGTTACTCGCAGGGCGGAGATACGCAGTATTTT,CASSYSQGGDTQYF
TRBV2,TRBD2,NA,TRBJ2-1,TGTGCCAGCATTCCCCTAGCGGACTCCTACAATGAGCAGTTCTTC,CASIPLADSYNEQFF
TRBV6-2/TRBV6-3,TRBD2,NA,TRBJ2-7,TGTGCCAGCAGCCCGACGGGGACTAGCCTGGGCGAGCAGTACTTC,CASSPTGTSLGEQYF
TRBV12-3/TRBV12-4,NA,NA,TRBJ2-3,TGTGCCAGCAGCCAGACAGATACGCAGTATTTT,CASSQTDTQYF
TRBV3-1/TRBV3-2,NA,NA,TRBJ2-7,TGTGCCAGCAGCCAAGGTTCAGGGTATGAAGAGCAGTACTTC,CASSQGSGYEEQYF
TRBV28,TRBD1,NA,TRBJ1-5,TGTGCCAGCAGGGAACAGGGGCGTCAGCCCCAGCATTTT,CASREQGRQPQHF
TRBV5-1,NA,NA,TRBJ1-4,TGCGCCAGCAGCTTGTCAGGGTTGAGTGAAAAACTGTTTTTT,CASSLSGLSEKLFF
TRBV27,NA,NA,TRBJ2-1,TGTGCCAGCAGGGAGGCTACACCGTACAATGAGCAGTTCTTC,CASREATPYNEQFF
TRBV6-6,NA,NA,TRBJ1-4,TGTGCCAGCAGCTACCCCGAGGGATTGGAAAAACTGTTTTTT,CASSYPEGLEKLFF
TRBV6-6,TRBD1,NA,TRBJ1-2,TGTGCCAGCAAGGCGGGACAGGGGACTGGCTACACCTTC,CASKAGQGTGYTF
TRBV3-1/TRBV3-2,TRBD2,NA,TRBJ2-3,TGTGCCAGCAGCCTGAATAGCGGGGGAACAGATACGCAGTATTTT,CASSLNSGGTDTQYF